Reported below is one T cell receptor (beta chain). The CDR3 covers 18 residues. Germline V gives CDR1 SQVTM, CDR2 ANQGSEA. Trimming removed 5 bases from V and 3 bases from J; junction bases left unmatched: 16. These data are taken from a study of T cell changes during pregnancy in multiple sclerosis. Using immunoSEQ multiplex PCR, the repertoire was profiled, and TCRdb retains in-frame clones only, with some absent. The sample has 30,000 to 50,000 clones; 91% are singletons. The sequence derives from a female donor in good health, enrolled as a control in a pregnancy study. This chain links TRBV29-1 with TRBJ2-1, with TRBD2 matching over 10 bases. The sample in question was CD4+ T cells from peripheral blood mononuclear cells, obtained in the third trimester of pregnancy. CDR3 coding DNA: TGCAGCGTTACATCTACGGGGGCTAGCGGGAGATACTACAATGAGCAGTTCTTC. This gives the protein CSVTSTGASGRYYNEQFF.